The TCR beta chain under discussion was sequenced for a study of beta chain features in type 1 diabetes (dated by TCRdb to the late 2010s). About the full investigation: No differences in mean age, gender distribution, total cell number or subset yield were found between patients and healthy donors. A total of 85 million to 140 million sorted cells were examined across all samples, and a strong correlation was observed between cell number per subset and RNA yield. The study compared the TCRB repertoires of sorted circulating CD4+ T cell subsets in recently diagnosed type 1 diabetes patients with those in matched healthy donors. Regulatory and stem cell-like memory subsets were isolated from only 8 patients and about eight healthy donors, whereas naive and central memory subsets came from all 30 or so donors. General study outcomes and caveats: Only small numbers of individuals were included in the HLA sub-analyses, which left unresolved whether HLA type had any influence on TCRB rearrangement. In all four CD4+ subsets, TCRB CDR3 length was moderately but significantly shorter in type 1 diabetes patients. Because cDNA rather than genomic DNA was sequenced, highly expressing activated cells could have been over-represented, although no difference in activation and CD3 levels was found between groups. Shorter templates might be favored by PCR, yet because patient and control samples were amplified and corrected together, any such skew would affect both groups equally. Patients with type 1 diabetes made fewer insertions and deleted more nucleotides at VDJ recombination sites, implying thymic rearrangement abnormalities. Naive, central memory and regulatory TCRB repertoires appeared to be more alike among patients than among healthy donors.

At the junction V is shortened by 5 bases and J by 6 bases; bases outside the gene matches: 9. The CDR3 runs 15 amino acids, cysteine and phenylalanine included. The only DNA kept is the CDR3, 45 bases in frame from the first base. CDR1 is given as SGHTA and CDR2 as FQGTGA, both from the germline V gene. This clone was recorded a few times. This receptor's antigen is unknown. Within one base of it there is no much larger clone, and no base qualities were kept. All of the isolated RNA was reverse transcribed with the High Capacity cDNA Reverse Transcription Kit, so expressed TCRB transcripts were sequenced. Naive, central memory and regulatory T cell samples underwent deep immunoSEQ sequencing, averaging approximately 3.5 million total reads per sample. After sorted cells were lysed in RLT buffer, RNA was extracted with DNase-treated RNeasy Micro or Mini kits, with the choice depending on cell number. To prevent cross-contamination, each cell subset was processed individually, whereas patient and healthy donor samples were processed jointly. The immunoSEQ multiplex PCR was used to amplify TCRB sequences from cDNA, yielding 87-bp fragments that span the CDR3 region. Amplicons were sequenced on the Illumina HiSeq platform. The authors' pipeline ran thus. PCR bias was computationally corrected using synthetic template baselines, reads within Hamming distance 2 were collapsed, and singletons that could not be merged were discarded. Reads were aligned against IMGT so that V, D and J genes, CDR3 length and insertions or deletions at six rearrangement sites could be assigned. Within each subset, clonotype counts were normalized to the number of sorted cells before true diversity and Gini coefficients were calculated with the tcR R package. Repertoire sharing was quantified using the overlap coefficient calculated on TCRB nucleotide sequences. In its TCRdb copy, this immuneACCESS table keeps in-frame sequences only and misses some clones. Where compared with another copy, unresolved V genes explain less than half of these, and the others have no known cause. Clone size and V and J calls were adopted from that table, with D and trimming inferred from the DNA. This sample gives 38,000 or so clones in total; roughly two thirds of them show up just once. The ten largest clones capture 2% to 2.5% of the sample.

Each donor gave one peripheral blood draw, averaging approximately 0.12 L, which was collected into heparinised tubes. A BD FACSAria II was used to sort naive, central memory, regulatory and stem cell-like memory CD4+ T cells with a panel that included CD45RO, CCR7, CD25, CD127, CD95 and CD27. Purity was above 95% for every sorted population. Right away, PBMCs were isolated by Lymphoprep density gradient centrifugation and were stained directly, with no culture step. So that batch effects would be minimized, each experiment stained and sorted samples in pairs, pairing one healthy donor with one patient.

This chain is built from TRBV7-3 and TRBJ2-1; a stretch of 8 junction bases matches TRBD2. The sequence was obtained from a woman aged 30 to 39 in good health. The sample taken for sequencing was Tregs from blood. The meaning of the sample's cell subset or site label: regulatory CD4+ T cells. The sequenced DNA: TGTGCCAGCAGCCCAGAGCGGGGGAGAAGCAATGAGCAGTTCTTC. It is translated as CASSPERGRSNEQFF.